This T cell receptor beta chain was sequenced in a study of blood T cell repertoires in COVID-19. Study as a whole: Sites across the United States, Italy and Spain contributed samples from acute and convalescent COVID-19. PBMCs, B-cell-depleted T cells, or T cells were the source of the cDNA or gDNA that made up the material.

After removal of 6 bases from V and 6 bases from J, the junction contained 11 bases not matched to a gene. Germline V gene lookup returns CDR1 MNHEY and CDR2 SVGEGT. This CDR3 has 15 residues. Per the original methods: From reference gene primer amplification, estimates of nucleated cell counts were derived. Repertoires were generated with immunoSEQ multiplex PCR, while TCRdb's copy carries only in-frame clones and drops some. The D gene and trimming were derived from the DNA, and the V and J assignments and clone size from that table. The sample records 240,000 or so clones, around 90% being singletons.

This chain connects TRBV6-2 or TRBV6-3 to TRBJ1-5; TRBD1 matches 7 bases. This TCR derives from a woman aged 70 to 79 with active or convalescent COVID-19. Sequencing was done on a sample of peripheral blood. In nucleotides, the CDR3 is TGTGCCAGCAGCCGGGGGGCAGGGGGTGGTCAGCCCCAGCATTTT. Residues: CASSRGAGGGQPQHF.